These T cell receptor beta chains were read from a single sample in a study of T-cell memory formation after mild COVID-19. TCRdb analysed the 5' RACE reads with MiXCR anew, one entry per CDR3 protein. Altogether some 31,000 distinct CDR3 sequences are present, 9.5% to 15% being singletons, with the ten largest covering about 16%. The sample consisted of PBMCs or a T cell subset sorted from them (not recorded which). Receptors were obtained from an adult woman who had mild COVID-19 (a few samples of this study predate the infection). Cell type and time point are not known. The CDR3 runs from the conserved cysteine through the conserved F or W. D genes are given only for firm matches. Some rows have no size entry. The others give once, few or many, or a class for an expanded clone.

TRBV12-3/TRBV12-4	TRBJ2-7	-	-	TGTGCCAGCGGTACAGGTTACTACGAGCAGTACTTC	CASGTGYYEQYF
TRBV5-6	TRBJ2-1	-	many	TGTGCCAGCAGCTTGGTTTGGAGGGTGGGAGATCCCGTTGGGTTTAATTACAATGAGCAGTTCTTC	CASSLVWRVGDPVGFNYNEQFF
TRBV12-3/TRBV12-4	TRBJ2-1	TRBD2	many	TGTGCCAGCAGTTTAGCACTAGCGGGCGCCGGGAATGAGCAGTTCTTC	CASSLALAGAGNEQFF
TRBV2	TRBJ2-1	TRBD1	many	TGTGCCAGCAGTCGACAGGGGACTGAGCAGTTCTTC	CASSRQGTEQFF
TRBV12-3/TRBV12-4	TRBJ1-1	-	many	TGTGCCAGCAGTCCCAAAGGTGAAGCTTTCTTT	CASSPKGEAFF
TRBV18	TRBJ2-2	TRBD1	many	TGTGCCAGCTCACCGCGTACAGGGGGCACCGGGGAGCTGTTTTTT	CASSPRTGGTGELFF
TRBV5-1	TRBJ1-6	TRBD1	many	TGCGCCAGCAGTCAAAAGGGACAGGGGGGATCACCCCTCCACTTT	CASSQKGQGGSPLHF
TRBV10-3	TRBJ2-7	TRBD2	-	TGTGCCATCAGTGATGAGCTAGCGGGAGGGCCCTCGTCCTTC	CAISDELAGGPSSF
TRBV5-4	TRBJ2-2	-	many	TGTGCCAGCAGCCTACAGGGAACCGGGGAGCTGTTTTTT	CASSLQGTGELFF
TRBV24-1	TRBJ1-2	-	many	TGTGCCACCAGTGATCCCAGGACGACCTATGGCTACACCTTC	CATSDPRTTYGYTF
TRBV14	TRBJ2-1	TRBD2	many	TGTGCCAGCAGCCAAGAAGCGGTCCTAGCGGGAGGGCATTTATCCTACAATGAGCAGTTCTTC	CASSQEAVLAGGHLSYNEQFF
TRBV29-1	TRBJ1-2	TRBD1	many	TGCAGCATTCGAACAGGGGCTGCCTACTATGGCTACACCTTC	CSIRTGAAYYGYTF
TRBV6-6	TRBJ1-4	TRBD1	-	TGTGCCAGCAGTCACTCCCTACAGGGGACAGCAACTAATGAAAAACTGTTTTTT	CASSHSLQGTATNEKLFF
TRBV12-3/TRBV12-4	TRBJ1-1	-	many	TGTGCCAGCAGTTTCAGTATGAGGGGCGCCCCTGAAGCTTTCTTT	CASSFSMRGAPEAFF
TRBV5-4	TRBJ2-1	TRBD2	-	TGTGCCAGCAGCTTGTCTGGACTAGCGGGTAATGAGCAGTTCTTC	CASSLSGLAGNEQFF
TRBV4-1	TRBJ2-3	TRBD2	many	TGCGCCAGCAGCCGTATAGCGGGGGGGACCGCAAGCACAGATACGCAGTATTTT	CASSRIAGGTASTDTQYF
TRBV6-5	TRBJ1-4	-	many	TGTGCCAGCAGAGGAGGGGGGAATGAAAAACTGTTTTTT	CASRGGGNEKLFF
TRBV7-2	TRBJ2-5	-	medium-sized	TGTGCCAGCAGCTCCCCGGGGGCGCTCAGAGAGACCCAGTACTTC	CASSSPGALRETQYF
TRBV6-2/TRBV6-3	TRBJ2-2	-	many	TGTGCCAGCAGTTACCTGCTGGAATTTTGGGTTGCAGTTCCCACAAACACCGGGGAGCTGTTTTTT	CASSYLLEFWVAVPTNTGELFF
TRBV29-1	TRBJ2-1	-	many	TGCAGCGTTGAAGAGTCCGGCCCCGAGCAGTTCTTC	CSVEESGPEQFF
TRBV30	TRBJ2-6	-	few	TGTGCCTGGAGTTTTGGCTCTGGGGCCAACGTCCTGACTTTC	CAWSFGSGANVLTF
TRBV7-6	TRBJ2-3	TRBD2	-	TGTGCCAGCAGCCCCGCTAGCGGGGGGGCTTGGGATACGCAGTATTTT	CASSPASGGAWDTQYF
TRBV25-1	TRBJ2-7	-	many	TGTGCCAGCCGGGACCACTCCTACGAGCAGTACTTC	CASRDHSYEQYF
TRBV7-2	TRBJ2-1	TRBD2	-	TGTGCCAGCAGCCAGGGACTAGCGTTAAATGAGCAGTTCTTC	CASSQGLALNEQFF
TRBV12-3/TRBV12-4	TRBJ1-3	-	many	TGTGCCAGCAGTTTCGGGCAGGGCTCTGGAAACACCATATATTTT	CASSFGQGSGNTIYF
TRBV6-4	TRBJ1-1	-	many	TGTGCCAGCAGTGCGACAAATGAGAACACTGAAGCTTTCTTT	CASSATNENTEAFF
TRBV7-2	TRBJ2-5	-	many	TGTGCCAGCAGCTCGATGTACCAAGAGACCCAGTACTTC	CASSSMYQETQYF
TRBV11-2	TRBJ1-1	TRBD1	many	TGTGCCAGCAGCTTGACAGGGCGGAGCACTGAAGCTTTCTTT	CASSLTGRSTEAFF
TRBV3-1	TRBJ1-4	-	many	TGTGCCAGCAGCCGTCAAGGGACTCAAGAAAAACTGTTTTTT	CASSRQGTQEKLFF
TRBV2	TRBJ1-2	-	many	TGTGCCAGCAGTGAATCCCTGGGGACGGATGGCTACACCTTC	CASSESLGTDGYTF
TRBV7-3	TRBJ1-3	-	-	TGTGCCAGCAGCTTAAATCGGGAAAACACCATATATTTT	CASSLNRENTIYF
TRBV7-2	TRBJ2-3	-	many	TGTGCCAGCAGCGTGGTCGGGAGAGATACGCAGTATTTT	CASSVVGRDTQYF
TRBV12-3/TRBV12-4	TRBJ2-7	-	many	TGTGCCAGCAGCCGGGGGTCCGGCGAGCAGTACTTC	CASSRGSGEQYF
TRBV20-1	TRBJ2-5	TRBD2	many	TGCAGTGCTACCGTACTACTAGCGGCAGAAGAGACCCAGTACTTC	CSATVLLAAEETQYF
TRBV5-6	TRBJ2-6	TRBD1	many	TGTGCCAGCAGCTCTAGCCAATGGACAGGGGAGACTGGGGCCAACGTCCTGACTTTC	CASSSSQWTGETGANVLTF
TRBV11-2	TRBJ2-2	-	many	TGTGCCAGCAGCTTATTCACCGGGGAGCTGTTTTTT	CASSLFTGELFF
TRBV30	TRBJ2-2	TRBD1	medium-sized	TGTGCCTGGAGTTGGGGACAGCCCACCGGGGAGCTGTTTTTT	CAWSWGQPTGELFF
TRBV20-1	TRBJ2-7	-	many	TGCAGTGCTAGTCCACAGCCTTCTTCTTACGAGCAGTACTTC	CSASPQPSSYEQYF
TRBV7-9	TRBJ1-1	-	many	TGTGCCAGCAGCTTAGGTTCGTTGTCAGGGGAAATGAACACTGAAGCTTTCTTT	CASSLGSLSGEMNTEAFF